Listed below are T cell receptor beta chains from one sample, sequenced in a study of blood T cell repertoires in COVID-19. The repertoire was sequenced with immunoSEQ multiplex PCR; TCRdb's copy has only in-frame clones and lacks some. This sample yields hundreds of thousands of clones, of which about 90% are seen a single time; under 6.5% belongs to the top ten. Sequenced sample: PBMCs or T cells enriched from blood (not recorded which). The receptors derive from a woman under 40 with acute COVID-19. The CDR3 runs from the conserved cysteine through the conserved F or W. The D gene is left open where the match is weak. Clone size, where shown, is once, few, many, or a class for clones that have expanded.

D	V	size	length	J	CDR3	DNA
TRBD2	TRBV7-9	few	17	TRBJ2-1	CASSLGGLAGAYNEQFF	TGTGCCAGCAGCTTAGGGGGACTAGCGGGAGCCTACAATGAGCAGTTCTTC
TRBD2	TRBV9	-	16	TRBJ2-1	CASSVGGGSTYNEQFF	TGTGCCAGCAGCGTAGGGGGCGGGAGCACCTACAATGAGCAGTTCTTC
-	TRBV21-1	-	15	TRBJ2-3	CASSIRQGTPSSQYF	TGTGCCAGCAGCATACGACAGGGGACTCCGTCTTCGCAGTATTTT
TRBD1	TRBV11-2	-	15	TRBJ2-1	CASSLGGQVHNEQFF	TGTGCCAGCAGCTTAGGGGGACAGGTGCACAATGAGCAGTTCTTC
-	TRBV7-9	few	16	TRBJ2-3	CASSLAMGQGTDTQYF	TGTGCCAGCAGCTTAGCGATGGGGCAGGGCACAGATACGCAGTATTTT
-	TRBV9	-	15	TRBJ2-1	CASSPPPYGGNEQFF	TGTGCCAGCAGCCCACCCCCCTACGGGGGCAATGAGCAGTTCTTC
-	TRBV6-1	once	17	TRBJ2-1	CASSERTTKGRRNEQFF	TGTGCCAGCAGTGAACGTACTACCAAGGGGCGAAGAAATGAGCAGTTCTTC
-	TRBV7-9	-	13	TRBJ1-2	CASSPTAAYGYTF	TGTGCCAGCAGCCCGACGGCGGCCTATGGCTACACCTTC
TRBD1	TRBV5-4	-	16	TRBJ2-1	CASSLLRDRDSNEQFF	TGTGCCAGCAGCTTGTTGCGGGACAGGGATAGCAATGAGCAGTTCTTC
-	TRBV6-1	-	14	TRBJ2-5	CASSERTYQETQYF	TGTGCCAGCAGTGAGCGGACATACCAAGAGACCCAGTACTTC
-	TRBV21-1	-	16	TRBJ2-2	CASRKVGQENTGELFF	TGTGCCAGCAGAAAAGTCGGACAGGAGAACACCGGGGAGCTGTTTTTT
-	TRBV6-2/TRBV6-3	-	17	TRBJ2-1	CASSPGLFGTSPNEQFF	TGTGCCAGCAGTCCGGGACTCTTTGGAACGTCGCCGAATGAGCAGTTCTTC
-	TRBV11-1	-	16	TRBJ2-7	CASSPRNTRGGYEQYF	TGTGCCAGCAGCCCACGGAATACCAGGGGTGGTTACGAGCAGTACTTC
TRBD1	TRBV28	-	14	TRBJ1-6	CASSDRVRNSPLHF	TGTGCCAGCAGTGACAGGGTACGGAATTCACCCCTCCACTTT